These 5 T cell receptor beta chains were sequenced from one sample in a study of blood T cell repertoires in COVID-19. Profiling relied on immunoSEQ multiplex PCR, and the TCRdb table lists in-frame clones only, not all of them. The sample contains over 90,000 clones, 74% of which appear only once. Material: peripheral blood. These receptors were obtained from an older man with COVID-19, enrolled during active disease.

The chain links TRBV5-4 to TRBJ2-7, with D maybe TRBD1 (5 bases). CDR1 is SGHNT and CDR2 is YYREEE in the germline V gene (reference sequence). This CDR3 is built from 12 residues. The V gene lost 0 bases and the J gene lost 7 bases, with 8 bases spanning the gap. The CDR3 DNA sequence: TGTGCCAGCAGCTTGGGGGCAGGGGAGCAGTACTTC. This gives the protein CASSLGAGEQYF.

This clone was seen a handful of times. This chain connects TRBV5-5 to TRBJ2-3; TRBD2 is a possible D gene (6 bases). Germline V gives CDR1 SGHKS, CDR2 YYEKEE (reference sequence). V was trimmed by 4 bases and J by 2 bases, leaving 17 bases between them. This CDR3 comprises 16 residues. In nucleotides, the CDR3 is TGTGCCAGCAGCCCCCTGGCTAGCGCCCACACAGATACGCAGTATTTT. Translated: CASSPLASAHTDTQYF.

This CDR3 is CATGQGHGELFF. The CDR3 nucleotides are TGTGCCACCGGACAGGGTCACGGGGAGCTGTTTTTT. V is TRBV24-1 and J is TRBJ2-2, with TRBD1 matching 8 bases. Germline V gene sequence: CDR1 KGHDR, CDR2 SFDVKD. V was clipped by 9 bases and J by 7 bases; unmatched bases: 3. The CDR3 has 12 amino acids.

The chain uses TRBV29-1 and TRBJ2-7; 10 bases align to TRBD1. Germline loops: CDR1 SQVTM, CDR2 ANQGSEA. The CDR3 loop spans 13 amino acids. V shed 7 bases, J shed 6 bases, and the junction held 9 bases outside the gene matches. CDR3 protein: CSAGDRGFGEQYF. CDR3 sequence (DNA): TGCAGCGCCGGGGACAGGGGTTTCGGCGAGCAGTACTTC.

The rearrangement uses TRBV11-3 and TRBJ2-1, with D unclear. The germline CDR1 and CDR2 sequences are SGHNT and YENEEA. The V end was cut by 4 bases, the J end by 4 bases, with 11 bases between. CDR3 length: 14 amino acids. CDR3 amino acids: CASSYSQTYNEQFF. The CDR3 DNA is TGTGCCAGCAGCTATAGCCAGACTTACAATGAGCAGTTCTTC.